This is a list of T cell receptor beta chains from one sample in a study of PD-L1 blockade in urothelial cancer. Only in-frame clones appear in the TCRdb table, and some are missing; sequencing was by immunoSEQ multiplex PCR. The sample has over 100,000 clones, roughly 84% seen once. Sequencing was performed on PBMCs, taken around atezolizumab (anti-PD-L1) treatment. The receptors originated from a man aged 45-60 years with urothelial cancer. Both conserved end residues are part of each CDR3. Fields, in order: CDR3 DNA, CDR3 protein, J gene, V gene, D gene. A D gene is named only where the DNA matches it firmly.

CDR3nt: TGTGCCAGCAGCGAGGACAGGTTTGGTGGCTACACCTTC
CDR3aa: CASSEDRFGGYTF
j_gene: TRBJ1-2
v_gene: TRBV6-1
d_gene: TRBD1

CDR3nt: TGTGCCTGGAGTAGGGGGCTTTCGGGAGCTTTCTTT
CDR3aa: CAWSRGLSGAFF
j_gene: TRBJ1-1
v_gene: TRBV30
d_gene: TRBD1

CDR3nt: TGTGCCAGCAGTTTGTCAGGGGCCAATTCACCCCTCCACTTT
CDR3aa: CASSLSGANSPLHF
j_gene: TRBJ1-6
v_gene: TRBV28
d_gene: -

CDR3nt: TGCAGCGTTGATCTACAGGGGCACTATGGCTACACCTTC
CDR3aa: CSVDLQGHYGYTF
j_gene: TRBJ1-2
v_gene: TRBV29-1
d_gene: TRBD1

CDR3nt: TGTGCCAGCAGCCAGTTGGGACAGGGGAGTACCTACGAGCAGTACTTC
CDR3aa: CASSQLGQGSTYEQYF
j_gene: TRBJ2-7
v_gene: TRBV14
d_gene: TRBD1

CDR3nt: TGTGCCAGCAGTTCCCGGCGACAGGGCAGAAACACCATATATTTT
CDR3aa: CASSSRRQGRNTIYF
j_gene: TRBJ1-3
v_gene: TRBV28
d_gene: TRBD1

CDR3nt: TGCAGCGTTATTGGTTCGGTTCATGGCTACACCTTC
CDR3aa: CSVIGSVHGYTF
j_gene: TRBJ1-2
v_gene: TRBV29-1
d_gene: -

CDR3nt: TGTGCCAGCAGCACCAGGGGTCGGGGTCAGCCCCAGCATTTT
CDR3aa: CASSTRGRGQPQHF
j_gene: TRBJ1-5
v_gene: TRBV21-1
d_gene: -

CDR3nt: TGTGCCAGTAGTCCTCAGTACACAGATACGCAGTATTTT
CDR3aa: CASSPQYTDTQYF
j_gene: TRBJ2-3
v_gene: TRBV19
d_gene: -

CDR3nt: TGTGCCAGCAGCTTTGGGACTGACCCTTTCACAGATACGCAGTATTTT
CDR3aa: CASSFGTDPFTDTQYF
j_gene: TRBJ2-3
v_gene: TRBV7-3
d_gene: -

CDR3nt: TGTGCCAGCAGCTTATCAGGGTATGGCTACACCTTC
CDR3aa: CASSLSGYGYTF
j_gene: TRBJ1-2
v_gene: TRBV7-2
d_gene: -

CDR3nt: TGTGCCAGTAGCCAGAGGACAGGGGCCCGAAATTCACCCCTCCACTTT
CDR3aa: CASSQRTGARNSPLHF
j_gene: TRBJ1-6
v_gene: TRBV19
d_gene: TRBD1